This T cell receptor beta chain was captured in a study of shared clonotypes between healthy human individuals. Study-level results: Clonotype sharing across donors was expected to vary with sequencing depth. Between a handful of donors, naive CD4 clonotypes were shared at a level of about 5%.

A remark on this clone: What it binds is not known.

The germline V gene encodes CDR1 SGDLS and CDR2 YYNGEE. Between the trimmed V and J ends, which lost 3 bases and 3 bases, there was a span of 13 bases. The CDR3 totals 15 residues. Some clones are missing from TCRdb's copy, which holds only in-frame ones; the method was immunoSEQ multiplex PCR. In the table there are around 2.5 million clones, 80% to 95% of which are singletons. The receptor comes from a young man in good health. Some clones in this sample may be carry-over from other donors' samples. Sample: naive CD4+ T cells from PBMCs. The subset denotes: CD45RA+ positively selected. The chain couples TRBV9 to TRBJ1-5; no definite D call. The DNA for the CDR3 is TGTGCCAGCAGCGCGGGTCGGGGTCCCAATCAGCCCCAGCATTTT. As protein: CASSAGRGPNQPQHF.